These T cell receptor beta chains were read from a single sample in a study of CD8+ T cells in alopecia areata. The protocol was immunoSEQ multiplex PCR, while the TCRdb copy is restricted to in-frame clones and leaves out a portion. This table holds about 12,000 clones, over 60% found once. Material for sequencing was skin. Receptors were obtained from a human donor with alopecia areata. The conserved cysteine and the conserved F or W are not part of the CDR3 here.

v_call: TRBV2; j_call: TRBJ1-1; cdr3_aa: ASKPLFWGGNTEAF
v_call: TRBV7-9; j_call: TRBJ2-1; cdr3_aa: ASSLAQGGGGEQF
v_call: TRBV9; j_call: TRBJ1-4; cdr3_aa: ASSPRGGALGAANEKLF
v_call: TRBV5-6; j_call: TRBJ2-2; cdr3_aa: ASSRMRGELF
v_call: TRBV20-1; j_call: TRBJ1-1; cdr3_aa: SAENTEAF
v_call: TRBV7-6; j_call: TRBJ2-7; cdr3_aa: ASSPQQGAYEQY
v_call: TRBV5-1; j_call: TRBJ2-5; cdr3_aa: ASTETRLETQY
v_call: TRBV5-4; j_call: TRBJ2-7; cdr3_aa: ASSLMVREPYEQY
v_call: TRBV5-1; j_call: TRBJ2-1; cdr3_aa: ASSPQGLPYNEQF
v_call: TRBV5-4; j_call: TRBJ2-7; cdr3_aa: ASSASVSGAGEQY
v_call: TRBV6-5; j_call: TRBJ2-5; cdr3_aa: ASTQGRGETQY
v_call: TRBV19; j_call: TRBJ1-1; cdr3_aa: ASSIGAGARVPNTEAF
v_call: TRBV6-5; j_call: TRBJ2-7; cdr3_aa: ASSPSGLEYEQY
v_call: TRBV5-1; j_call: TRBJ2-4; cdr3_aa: ATSTEPLAKNIQY
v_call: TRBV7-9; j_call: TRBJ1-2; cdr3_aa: ASHKGEHGYT
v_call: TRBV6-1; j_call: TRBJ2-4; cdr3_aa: ASSEGTRRAKNIQY
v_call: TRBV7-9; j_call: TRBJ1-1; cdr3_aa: ASSSPRGRIPEAF
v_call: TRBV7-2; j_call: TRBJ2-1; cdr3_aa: ASSLLGGLGNEQF
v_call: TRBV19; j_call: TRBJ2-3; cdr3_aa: ASASRGRGTDTQY
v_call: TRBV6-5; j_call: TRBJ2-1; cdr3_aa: ASSPPDRTVQF
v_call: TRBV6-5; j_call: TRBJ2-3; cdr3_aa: ASRTSGGTPDTQY
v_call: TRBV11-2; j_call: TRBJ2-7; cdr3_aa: ASSLVLREQY
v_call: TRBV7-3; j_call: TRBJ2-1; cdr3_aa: ASSPPRVPLLAGDRSYNEQF
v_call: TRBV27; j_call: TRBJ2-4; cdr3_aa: ASSSRHGVHVAKNIQY
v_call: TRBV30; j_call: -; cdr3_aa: AWSPPSYEQY
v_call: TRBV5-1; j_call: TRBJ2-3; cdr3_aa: ASRREWRTDTQY
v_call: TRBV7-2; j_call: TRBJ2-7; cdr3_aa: ASSFSQGPYEQY
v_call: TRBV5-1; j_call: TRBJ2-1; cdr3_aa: ASSLDGRGYNEQF
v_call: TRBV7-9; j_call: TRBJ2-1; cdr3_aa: ASRDLAGNEQF
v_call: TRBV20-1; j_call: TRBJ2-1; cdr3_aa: SARRGGQF
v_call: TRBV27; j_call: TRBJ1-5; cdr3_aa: ASKLGRPNQPQH
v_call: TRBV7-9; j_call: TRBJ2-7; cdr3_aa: ASSPTGLQSYEQY
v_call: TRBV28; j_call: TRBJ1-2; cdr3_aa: ASLRFPYGYT
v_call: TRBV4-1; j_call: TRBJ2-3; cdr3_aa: ASSQDPSADTQY
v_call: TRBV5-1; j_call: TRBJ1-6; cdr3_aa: ASSSGTVPENSPLH
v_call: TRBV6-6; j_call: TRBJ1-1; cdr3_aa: ASSYLGAGDEAF
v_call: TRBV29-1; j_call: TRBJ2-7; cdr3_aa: SVGEGLGEQY
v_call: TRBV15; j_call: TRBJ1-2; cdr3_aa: ATSKDFYGYT
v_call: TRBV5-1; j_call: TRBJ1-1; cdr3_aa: ASSASGTGFEAF
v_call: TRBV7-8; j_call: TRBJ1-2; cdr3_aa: ASSTDRDYGYT
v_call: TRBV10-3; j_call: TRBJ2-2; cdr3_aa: AIRPAGNTGELF
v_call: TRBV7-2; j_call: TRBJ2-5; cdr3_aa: ASSPGTVGETQY
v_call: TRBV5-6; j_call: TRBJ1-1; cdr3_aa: ASSLVPTGTEAF
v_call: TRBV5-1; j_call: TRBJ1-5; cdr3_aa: ASSVGQGVNQPQH
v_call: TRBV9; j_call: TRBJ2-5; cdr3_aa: ASSPASGQQETQY
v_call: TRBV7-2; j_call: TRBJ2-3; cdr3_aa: ASSPKRGGSTDTQY
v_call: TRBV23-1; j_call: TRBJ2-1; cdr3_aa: ASSPPPTNEQF
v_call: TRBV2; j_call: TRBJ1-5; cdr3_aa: ASSEKRSADNQPQH
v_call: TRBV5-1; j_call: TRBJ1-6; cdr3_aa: ASSLGPESSYNSPLH
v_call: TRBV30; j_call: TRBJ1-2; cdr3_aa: AWRPRVYGYT
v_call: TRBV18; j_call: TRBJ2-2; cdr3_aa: ASSRANTGELF
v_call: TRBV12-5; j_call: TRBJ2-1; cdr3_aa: ASGLYPPADEQF
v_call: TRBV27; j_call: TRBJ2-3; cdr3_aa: ASSPRLAGYTDTQY